The 9 T cell receptor beta chains below were found in one sample sequenced in a study of OX40 agonist ivuxolimab in advanced cancers. Some clones are missing from TCRdb's copy, which holds only in-frame ones; the method was immunoSEQ multiplex PCR. The repertoire holds 74,000 or so clones, with 85% to 95% as singletons. The starting material was CD4+ or CD8+ T cells sorted from blood, obtained in a trial of the OX40 agonist ivuxolimab. These receptors all stem from an adult with an advanced solid tumor such as melanoma, head and neck, liver or kidney cancer.

This clone was recorded only once. This CDR3 reads CATDSNNSPLHF. The CDR3 nucleotides are TGTGCCACCGACAGTAATAATTCACCCCTCCACTTT. The chain has TRBV28 and TRBJ1-6; D perhaps matches TRBD1 (5 bases). This CDR3 is 12 amino acids long. Trimming took off 10 bases at V and 5 bases at J, with 9 bases between the two ends. Germline V gene sequence: CDR1 MDHEN, CDR2 SYDVKM.

This clone is a singleton in its sample. The chain uses TRBV5-1 and TRBJ2-3; 12 bases match TRBD2. J lost 2 bases, V lost 3 bases, and 7 bases had no gene match. This CDR3 has 17 residues. Germline lookup yields CDR1 SGHRS and CDR2 YFSETQ. The CDR3 DNA follows: TGCGCCAGCAGCTCTCGACTAGCGGGGGCCTACACAGATACGCAGTATTTT. Translating gives CASSSRLAGAYTDTQYF.

The chain joins TRBV6-5 to TRBJ2-2; D is unclear. Germline V gene lookup returns CDR1 MNHEY and CDR2 SVGAGI. V was clipped by 0 bases and J by 3 bases, with 8 bases between them. The CDR3 extends over 15 amino acids. The CDR3 protein is CASSYSDIYTGELFF. DNA of the CDR3: TGTGCCAGCAGTTACTCCGACATCTACACCGGGGAGCTGTTTTTT.

The chain has TRBV4-1 and TRBJ1-2; TRBD1 is a possible D gene (5 bases). The CDR3 runs 18 residues. In germline, CDR1 is MGHRA, CDR2 YSYEKL. The germline V and J ends were trimmed by 0 bases and 7 bases, with 24 bases remaining between them. The CDR3 nucleotides are TGCGCCAGCAGCCAAGATTTCCAGGGCCCACTCCGTGCTACTGGCTACACCTTC. It is translated as CASSQDFQGPLRATGYTF.

The rearrangement uses TRBV29-1 and TRBJ1-2, with 9 bases identical to TRBD1. After removal of 1 base from V and 6 bases from J, the junction contained 3 bases not matched to a gene. This CDR3 region has 13 residues. Germline V gives CDR1 SQVTM, CDR2 ANQGSEA. The CDR3 is CSVEVQGAHGYTF. The DNA for the CDR3 is TGCAGCGTTGAAGTACAGGGGGCTCATGGCTACACCTTC.

The gene calls are TRBV19 and TRBJ1-6; D is perhaps TRBD1 (5 bases). V was cut by 5 bases and J by 4 bases, with 15 bases left in between. CDR1 LNHDA and CDR2 SQIVND come from the germline V gene (reference sequence). This CDR3 has 16 amino acids. CDR3 in DNA: TGTGCCAGTAGTCCGTTTAGAGGGGTTTATAATTCACCCCTCCACTTT. Protein: CASSPFRGVYNSPLHF.

This clone was seen more than once but under ten times. The chain combines TRBV19 with TRBJ2-7; D may be TRBD1 (5 bases). Trimming removed 4 bases from V and 6 bases from J, with 13 bases in between. The CDR3 consists of 13 residues. Germline loops: CDR1 LNHDA, CDR2 SQIVND (reference sequence). For the CDR3, the DNA is TGTGCCAGTAGTACCTCGTGGGGCGCCGAGCAGTACTTC. This translates into CASSTSWGAEQYF.

The chain is built from TRBV6-6 and TRBJ2-7; the D call may be TRBD1 or TRBD2 (7 bases each). CDR1 is MNHNY and CDR2 is SVGAGI in the germline V gene (reference sequence). V was trimmed by 6 bases and J by 6 bases, leaving 12 bases between them. The CDR3 contains 12 residues. CDR3 residues: CASSRGGSEQYF. The CDR3 nucleotides read TGTGCCAGCAGCAGGGGGGGTTCCGAGCAGTACTTC.

The chain is built from TRBV19 and TRBJ2-5; tentatively, D is TRBD1 or TRBD2 (6 bases each). Between the trimmed V and J ends, which lost 1 base and 0 bases, there was a span of 9 bases. The CDR3 consists of 15 residues. Germline loops: CDR1 LNHDA, CDR2 SQIVND (reference sequence). The CDR3 protein is CASSIGGGHQETQYF. CDR3 DNA sequence: TGTGCCAGTAGTATAGGTGGGGGGCACCAAGAGACCCAGTACTTC.